This T cell receptor beta chain was sequenced for a study of T cell repertoires in cytomegalovirus infection. On this clonotype itself: Its specificity is not known.

TCRdb analysed the reads with MiXCR anew, one entry per CDR3 protein. The sample yields hundreds of thousands of distinct CDR3 sequences, 15% to 20% seen once. This CDR3 region has 15 residues. Germline V gene data show CDR1 as MNHNS and CDR2 as SASEGT. V shed 2 bases and J shed 1 base, with 12 bases lying between them. Findings and caveats of the study: Cumulated frequencies of public TCR beta families served to identify carriers of CMV plus the relevant HLA.

V is TRBV6-1 and J is TRBJ2-7; D not certain. The material sequenced was PBMCs. This clonotype was sampled from a human donor in good health (CMV status not recorded). Some clones in this sample may be carry-over from other donors' samples. The CDR3 nucleotides read TGTGCCAGCAGTGAACCGGGCCTCGGTTCCTACGAGCAGTACTTC. Protein: CASSEPGLGSYEQYF.